This TCR beta chain was observed in a study of shared clonotypes between healthy human individuals. Study-wide findings and caveats: Against clonotypes common to all four donors, non-shared ones had lower generation probabilities. Naive subsets tended to show greater estimated richness than memory subsets.

Original processing notes: Junction-only sequences without quality scores came from ImmunoSEQ, so filtering differed. Assay used: immunoSEQ multiplex PCR; TCRdb lists only in-frame clones, some missing. V and J calls and clone size are copied from that table; D and trimming were computed from the DNA. The sample contains under 2,000,000 clones, over 85% of which appear only once. Only CD45RO-negative cells positively selected for CCR7 counted as naive CD8 cells, so terminally differentiated effector memory CD45RA+ cells were excluded. About this clone itself: Its cognate antigen is unknown.

Sequenced input: naive CD8+ T cells sorted from blood. The TCR originated in a man aged 18 to 29 in good health.

CDR3 coding DNA: TGCGCCAGCAGCCACGGGGGAACAGATACGCAGTATTTT. It yields the protein CASSHGGTDTQYF. The chain is built from TRBV4-3 and TRBJ2-3, with a possible D match to TRBD2 (6 bases). V gave up 3 bases and J gave up 3 bases, with 7 bases separating them. Germline CDR1 and CDR2: LGHNA and YSLEER. There are 13 residues in the CDR3.